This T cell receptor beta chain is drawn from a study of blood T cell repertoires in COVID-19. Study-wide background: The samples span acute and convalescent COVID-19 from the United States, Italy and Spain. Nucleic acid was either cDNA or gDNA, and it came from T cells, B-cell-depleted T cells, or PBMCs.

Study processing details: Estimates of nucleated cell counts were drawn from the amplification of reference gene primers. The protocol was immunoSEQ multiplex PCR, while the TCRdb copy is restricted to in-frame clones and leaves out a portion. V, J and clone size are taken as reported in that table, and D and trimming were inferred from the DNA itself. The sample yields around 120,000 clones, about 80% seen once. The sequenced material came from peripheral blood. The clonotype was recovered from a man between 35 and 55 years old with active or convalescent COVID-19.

CDR3 sequence reads: CASSSGLVGGELFF. The CDR3 DNA reads TGTGCCAGCAGCTCGGGACTGGTGGGCGGGGAGCTGTTTTTT. V gene TRBV6-5 combines with J gene TRBJ2-2; TRBD2 might be the D (6 bases). CDR3 length equals 14 residues. V was cut by 6 bases and J by 7 bases, with 15 bases left in between. Germline CDR1 and CDR2: MNHEY and SVGAGI.